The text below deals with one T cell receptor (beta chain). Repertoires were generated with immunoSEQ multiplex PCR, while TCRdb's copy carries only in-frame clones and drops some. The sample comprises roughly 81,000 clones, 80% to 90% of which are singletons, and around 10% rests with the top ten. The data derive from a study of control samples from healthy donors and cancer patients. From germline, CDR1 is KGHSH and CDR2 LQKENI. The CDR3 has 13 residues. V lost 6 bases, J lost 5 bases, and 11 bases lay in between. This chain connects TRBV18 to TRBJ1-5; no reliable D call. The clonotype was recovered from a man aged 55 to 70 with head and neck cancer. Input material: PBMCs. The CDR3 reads CASSPGSHQPQHF. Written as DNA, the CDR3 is TGTGCCAGCTCCCCGGGGAGCCATCAGCCCCAGCATTTT. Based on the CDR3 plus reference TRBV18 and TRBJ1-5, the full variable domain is NAGVMQNPRHLVRRRGQEARLRCSPMKGHSHVYWYRQLPEEGLKFMVYLQKENIIDESGMPKERFSAEFPKEGPSILRIQQVVRGDSAAYFCASSPGSHQPQHFGDGTRLSIL.